These 29 T cell receptor beta chains share one sample of origin, sequenced in a study of blood T cell repertoires in COVID-19. Clones were read by immunoSEQ multiplex PCR, and TCRdb kept only the in-frame ones, dropping some. The sample includes about 160,000 clones, almost 85% of them seen just once. The sequencing input was peripheral blood. Source of these receptors: a woman older than 75 with acute or convalescent COVID-19.

The chain uses TRBV2 and TRBJ1-6; the D is unclear. The length of the CDR3 is 10 residues. Trimming removed 8 bases at V and 14 bases at J, with 10 bases between. Germline CDR1 is SNHLY and CDR2 is FYNNEI. CDR3: CASEEGALHF. The CDR3 DNA reads TGTGCCAGCGAGGAGGGAGCCCTCCACTTT.

This clone was seen a few times. The V and J genes are TRBV27 and TRBJ2-1; 9 bases line up with TRBD2. V dropped 5 bases and J dropped 4; count of bases not matched to a gene: 6. The CDR3 has 15 residues. Germline CDR1 MNHEY, CDR2 SMNVEV (reference sequence). CDR3 sequence (DNA): TGTGCCAGCAGTCCGACTAGCGGAACGTACAATGAGCAGTTCTTC. The encoded protein is CASSPTSGTYNEQFF.

V usage is TRBV3-1 (or the pseudogene TRBV3-2) and J usage is TRBJ2-2; 7 bases align to TRBD1. Losses at the gene ends were 10 bases for V and 4 bases for J; bases not matched to a gene: 12. Per the germline V gene, CDR1 is LGHDT and CDR2 is YNNKEL (reference sequence). This CDR3 has 15 amino acids. DNA for the CDR3: TGTGCCACGGGCCGGGACAGTTCCCCCACCGGGGAGCTGTTTTTT. This codes for CATGRDSSPTGELFF.

This chain links TRBV5-1 with TRBJ2-7; D might be TRBD2 (5 bases). The V end lost 0 bases, the J end lost 5 bases, and 6 bases lay between the germline ends. Germline V gene sequence: CDR1 SGHRS, CDR2 YFSETQ. This CDR3 is built from 12 residues. The CDR3 DNA reads TGCGCCAGCAGCTTGGTACTAGACGAGCAGTACTTC. It is translated as CASSLVLDEQYF.

The CDR3 reads CASSPWTGSYGYTF. The DNA of the CDR3 is TGTGCCAGCAGCCCGTGGACAGGGAGCTATGGCTACACCTTC. The chain joins TRBV7-2 to TRBJ1-2; 8 bases fit TRBD1. The junction had 6 bases not matched to a gene; V was cut back by 5 bases and J by 4 bases. The CDR3 contains 14 residues. Germline V gene data show CDR1 as SGHTA and CDR2 as FQGNSA.

The genes are TRBV6-2 or TRBV6-3 and TRBJ2-1; D might be TRBD1 (6 bases). CDR3 length equals 19 residues. Between the trimmed V and J ends, which lost 4 bases and 4 bases, there was a span of 26 bases. Germline V gene sequence: CDR1 MNHEY, CDR2 SVGEGT. CDR3 coding DNA: TGTGCCAGCAGTTCGGTCCCGGGACACTTAGGTCCGAATTACAATGAGCAGTTCTTC. This encodes CASSSVPGHLGPNYNEQFF.

This chain links TRBV27 with TRBJ1-2; a possible D gene is TRBD1 (6 bases). Trimming removed 7 bases at V and 0 bases at J, with 12 bases between. Looked up from germline, CDR1 is MNHEY and CDR2 is SMNVEV (reference sequence). The CDR3 spans 14 residues. This chain's CDR3 is CASTRTASNYGYTF. CDR3 nucleotide sequence: TGTGCCAGCACTCGGACAGCCTCTAACTATGGCTACACCTTC.

This clone was detected only a few times. The chain has TRBV5-6 and TRBJ2-5, with D perhaps matching TRBD1 (5 bases). CDR3 length: 16 amino acids. Germline CDR1 is SGHDT and CDR2 is YYEEEE. V lost 1 base, J lost 4 bases, and 17 bases lay in between. In DNA form, the CDR3 reads TGTGCCAGCAGCTTGAGGGGTTTGAGCAAGAGAGAGACCCAGTACTTC. This gives the protein CASSLRGLSKRETQYF.

The V call is TRBV29-1, the J call TRBJ2-7; D is uncertain. Germline-derived CDR1 and CDR2 are SQVTM and ANQGSEA. V gave up 4 bases and J gave up 3 bases, with 7 bases separating them. This CDR3 is 11 amino acids long. Here the CDR3 DNA reads TGCAGCGTTGCCCAGAACTACGAGCAGTACTTC. Residues: CSVAQNYEQYF.

The CDR3 region has the DNA TGTGCCAGCAGAGGGCGTGGGAGAAAGAACACTGAAGCTTTCTTT. Its translation: CASRGRGRKNTEAFF. V gene TRBV2 combines with J gene TRBJ1-1; the D is unclear. The germline V gene has CDR1 SNHLY and CDR2 FYNNEI. V lost 6 bases and J 1 base, leaving 15 bases between the germline ends. The CDR3 extends over 15 amino acids.

On this clone: The junction and the germline gene differ at one end; a read error may be behind it. The V call is TRBV6-2 or TRBV6-3, the J call TRBJ2-1; the match to TRBD1 covers 8 bases. Germline V gives CDR1 MNHEY, CDR2 SVGEGT. The CDR3 is 15 residues long. As DNA, the CDR3 is TGTGCCAGCAGTCACTCCAGACAGGGGTGGAGTGAGCAGTTCTTC. Protein: CASSHSRQGWSEQFF.

The gene calls are TRBV13 and TRBJ2-7; TRBD2 matches at 9 bases. Trimming removed 5 bases from V and 2 bases from J; junction bases left unmatched: 1. Looked up from germline, CDR1 is PRHDT and CDR2 is FYEKMQ (reference sequence). The CDR3 contains 13 residues. The CDR3 sequence: CASSLAGTYEQYF. The CDR3 DNA is TGTGCCAGCAGCCTAGCGGGAACCTACGAGCAGTACTTC. The whole variable domain, remainder taken from reference TRBV13 and TRBJ2-7, is AAGVIQSPRHLIKEKRETATLKCYPIPRHDTVYWYQQGPGQDPQFLISFYEKMQSDKGSIPDRFSAQQFSDYHSELNMSSLELGDSALYFCASSLAGTYEQYFGPGTRLTVT.

This clone has only one observation. J is TRBJ2-3 and V is TRBV5-1, with unresolved D. From germline, CDR1 is SGHRS and CDR2 YFSETQ. V dropped 4 bases and J dropped 0 bases, with 9 bases sitting between them. The CDR3 is 14 amino acids. The CDR3 here is CASSQQVSTDTQYF. The CDR3 DNA sequence: TGCGCCAGCAGCCAGCAGGTTAGCACAGATACGCAGTATTTT.

V usage is TRBV5-1 and J usage is TRBJ2-2, with D perhaps matching TRBD1 (6 bases). The germline V gene encodes CDR1 SGHRS and CDR2 YFSETQ. This CDR3 has 14 amino acids. V was pared by 6 bases and J by 1 base, with 10 bases between. The CDR3 DNA follows: TGCGCCAGCAACCTACAGGGGAACACCGGGGAGCTGTTTTTT. Protein: CASNLQGNTGELFF. Drawing the rest from reference TRBV5-1 and TRBJ2-2, the complete variable domain is KAGVTQTPRYLIKTRGQQVTLSCSPISGHRSVSWYQQTPGQGLQFLFEYFSETQRNKGNFPGRFSGRQFSNSRSEMNVSTLELGDSALYLCASNLQGNTGELFFGEGSRLTVL.

The chain uses TRBV29-1 and TRBJ1-2, with 12 bases that match TRBD1. Losses at the gene ends were 8 bases for V and 8 bases for J; bases not matched to a gene: 6. Germline CDR1 is SQVTM and CDR2 is ANQGSEA. The CDR3 is made up of 12 amino acids. The CDR3, as DNA: TGCAGCACTCCCGGGACAGGGGGCGGCTACACCTTC. It is translated as CSTPGTGGGYTF.

V and J are TRBV27 and TRBJ1-1; D may be TRBD1 (6 bases). Trimming removed 2 bases from V and 3 bases from J, with 7 bases in between. The CDR3 consists of 13 residues. CDR1 MNHEY and CDR2 SMNVEV come from the germline V gene (reference sequence). As DNA, the CDR3 is TGTGCCAGCAGTTTAAAGGGGGACACTGAAGCTTTCTTT. Translated, it gives CASSLKGDTEAFF.

The V gene is TRBV10-1, the J gene TRBJ2-7; 9 bases match TRBD2. The CDR3 runs 16 residues. Germline CDR1 WNHNN, CDR2 SYGVQD (reference sequence). The junction had 15 bases not matched to a gene; V was cut back by 10 bases and J by 2 bases. The CDR3 sequence is CATPSGASGITYEQYF. The CDR3 DNA reads TGCGCCACCCCCTCTGGGGCTAGCGGGATCACCTACGAGCAGTACTTC.

The V gene is TRBV11-2, the J gene TRBJ2-3; 7 nucleotides match TRBD2. Germline V lookup: CDR1 SGHAT, CDR2 FQNNGV. The CDR3 contains 16 residues. V was pared by 0 bases and J by 3 bases, with 6 bases of the junction left unmatched. In DNA form, the CDR3 reads TGTGCCAGCAGCTTAGAGGGCGGGAGAGCTACAGATACGCAGTATTTT. Residues: CASSLEGGRATDTQYF.

The rearrangement uses TRBV3-1 (or the pseudogene TRBV3-2) and TRBJ2-1; 8 bases align to TRBD2. J gave up 0 bases and V 5 bases, and 3 bases lay outside the gene matches. The CDR3 spans 15 residues. CDR1 LGHDT and CDR2 YNNKEL come from the germline V gene (reference sequence). CDR3 in DNA: TGTGCCAGCAGCAAAGGGACTAGCTCCTACAATGAGCAGTTCTTC. As protein: CASSKGTSSYNEQFF.

V gene TRBV5-5 combines with J gene TRBJ1-5; D is possibly TRBD1 (6 bases). V was clipped by 2 bases and J by 7 bases, with 16 bases between them. CDR3 length equals 15 residues. From germline, CDR1 is SGHKS and CDR2 YYEKEE (reference sequence). Here the CDR3 DNA reads TGTGCCAGCAGCTTTACAGGGCTGCCCCTCCAGCCCCAGCATTTT. Translation gives CASSFTGLPLQPQHF.

This sequence joins TRBV11-3 and TRBJ2-5; the match to TRBD2 covers 13 bases. V shed 5 bases, J shed 5 bases, and the junction held 5 bases outside the gene matches. Per the germline V gene, CDR1 is SGHNT and CDR2 is YENEEA. The CDR3 consists of 15 residues. The CDR3 protein is CASSRGTSGMETQYF. The CDR3, as DNA: TGTGCCAGCAGCCGCGGGACTAGCGGGATGGAGACCCAGTACTTC.

The chain employs TRBV6-5 and TRBJ1-5; tentative D call: TRBD1 (6 bases). Germline lookup yields CDR1 MNHEY and CDR2 SVGAGI. The CDR3 consists of 13 residues. V lost 5 bases and J 5 bases, leaving 10 bases between the germline ends. CDR3 protein: CASSRGGDQPQHF. CDR3 DNA: TGTGCCAGCAGTCGGGGGGGCGATCAGCCCCAGCATTTT.

About this clone itself: The same CDR3 arises from other DNA sequences in this sample as well. The V and J genes are TRBV18 and TRBJ2-1; weak D call: TRBD1 (6 bases). Trimming took off 3 bases at V and 7 bases at J, with 16 bases between the two ends. Germline V gene data show CDR1 as KGHSH and CDR2 as LQKENI. CDR3 length: 15 amino acids. CDR3 amino acids: CASSPLAGVGNEQFF. The CDR3 DNA reads TGTGCCAGCTCACCGTTGGCAGGGGTCGGGAATGAGCAGTTCTTC.

The V call is TRBV20-1, the J call TRBJ1-1; D is uncertain. Deletions cut 3 bases from V and 3 bases from J, with 11 bases between. Germline V gene data show CDR1 as DFQATT and CDR2 as SNEGSKA (reference sequence). There are 13 residues in the CDR3. CDR3 protein: CSASGQSHTEAFF. The CDR3 bases are TGCAGTGCTAGTGGGCAGTCCCACACTGAAGCTTTCTTT.

The chain joins TRBV5-1 to TRBJ2-2, with TRBD2 identical over 7 bases. The CDR3 covers 14 residues. Per germline, CDR1 SGHRS and CDR2 YFSETQ. J was trimmed by 8 bases and V by 7 bases; bases with no gene match: 11. CDR3 residues: CASVPGTTKGELFF. The CDR3 DNA reads TGCGCCAGCGTTCCCGGGACTACTAAGGGGGAGCTGTTTTTT.

The J gene is TRBJ2-7, the V gene TRBV10-3; D perhaps matches TRBD2 (6 bases). The CDR3 runs 15 residues. Trimming took 3 bases from V and 7 from J, leaving 19 bases between them. From germline, CDR1 is ENHRY and CDR2 SYGVKD. Here the CDR3 DNA reads TGTGCCATCAGTGAAGTTCTGGAACTAGCAGGAGAGCAGTACTTC. Amino acids: CAISEVLELAGEQYF.

The chain uses TRBV4-1 and TRBJ2-3, with D perhaps matching TRBD2 (6 bases). Per germline, CDR1 MGHRA and CDR2 YSYEKL. The V gene lost 4 bases and the J gene lost 0 bases, with 14 bases spanning the gap. The CDR3 loop spans 16 amino acids. The CDR3 DNA follows: TGCGCCAGCAGCCTCATGGGAGGAGGGAGCACAGATACGCAGTATTTT. Its protein product is CASSLMGGGSTDTQYF.

The gene calls are TRBV7-2 and TRBJ1-1, with D possibly matching TRBD1 (6 bases). CDR1 SGHTA and CDR2 FQGNSA come from the germline V gene. Trimming stripped 1 base from V and 6 bases from J, with 15 bases between. The CDR3 loop spans 15 amino acids. The CDR3 DNA is TGTGCCAGCAGCTTAGATCGGGCAGGGGCGTCTGAAGCTTTCTTT. Its protein product is CASSLDRAGASEAFF.

This clone was picked up a small number of times. The CDR3 here is CASSSYLGLETEAFF. The CDR3 DNA reads TGTGCCAGCAGCTCCTATCTGGGTCTGGAGACTGAAGCTTTCTTT. V gene TRBV11-2 combines with J gene TRBJ1-1, with unresolved D. Between the trimmed V and J ends, which lost 4 bases and 5 bases, there was a span of 17 bases. The CDR3 contains 15 residues. CDR1 and CDR2 from the germline V gene are SGHAT and FQNNGV.